One T cell receptor beta chain is described in this entry. The antigen is not known. The sample originates from a study of T cell responses to AZD1222 COVID-19 vaccine. V was cut by 4 bases and J by 4 bases, with 18 bases left in between. CDR1 and CDR2 from the germline V gene are SGHAT and FQNNGV. The CDR3 totals 16 residues. Assay used: immunoSEQ multiplex PCR; TCRdb lists only in-frame clones, some missing. The repertoire holds 120,000 to 150,000 clones, with about 90% as singletons. Study-wide results and caveats: As reported, nearly half of all spike-specific TCRs target variant regions that are unmutated. The study sampled repertoires only after the peak T cell response. Only a handful of people who got AZD1222 tested seropositive at baseline. Clonal diversity may have been underestimated, and the donors were mostly white British, with more females than males.

The chain has TRBV11-2 and TRBJ2-3; perhaps TRBD2 as D (6 bases). Source: peripheral blood, taken 28 days after the second AZD1222 dose. The receptor was isolated from an adult who received the AZD1222 COVID-19 vaccine. As DNA, the CDR3 is TGTGCCAGCAGCTCTCTTTACGGGGGAAGGGCAGATACGCAGTATTTT. It codes for CASSSLYGGRADTQYF.